This T cell receptor beta chain was observed in a study of T cells in Graves' hyperthyroidism and ophthalmopathy. General study points: Expanded thyroid clonotypes (above 0.001) were mostly also found in blood. In the analysis, a 13 V-J model separated ophthalmopathy from stable hyperthyroidism.

V lost 0 bases, J lost 4 bases, and 17 bases lay in between. The germline V gene has CDR1 SGHRS and CDR2 YFSETQ. The CDR3 contains 16 residues. This clonotype was observed many times. Antigen: not known. Regions amplified from RNA transcripts were the TCR beta CDR3 regions. The primer set for the first-round RT-PCR of the TCR CDR3 was HTBI. TCRdb analysed the multiplex PCR reads with MiXCR anew, one entry per CDR3 protein. The data contain about 400,000 distinct CDR3 sequences, 15% to 19% of them seen just once; the ten biggest clones take up less than 15%. No ophthalmopathy progression within 18 months constituted stable Graves' hyperthyroidism. Patients aged 18 to 65 had newly diagnosed hyperthyroidism lasting under 2 months.

The origin of this receptor is a woman under 30 with Graves' hyperthyroidism. V usage is TRBV5-1 and J usage is TRBJ2-7; D gene ambiguous. Source material: blood. CDR3 in DNA: TGCGCCAGCAGCTTGGGTTGCCTAGTGCGCATTTACGAGCAGTACTTC. Protein product: CASSLGCLVRIYEQYF. Full variable domain (outside the CDR3, taken from reference TRBV5-1 and TRBJ2-7): KAGVTQTPRYLIKTRGQQVTLSCSPISGHRSVSWYQQTPGQGLQFLFEYFSETQRNKGNFPGRFSGRQFSNSRSEMNVSTLELGDSALYLCASSLGCLVRIYEQYFGPGTRLTVT.